Listed below are T cell receptor beta chains from one sample, sequenced in a study of cytomegalovirus exposure and HLA in healthy donors. Clones were sequenced by immunoSEQ multiplex PCR, and TCRdb holds only the in-frame ones, with some missing. The sample lists some 150,000 clones, around 80% occurring once. Sample: PBMCs. The receptors shown here come from a woman in her fifties or sixties in good health and CMV-seronegative. The CDR3 runs from the conserved cysteine through the conserved F or W. Each record gives: D gene, J gene, clone size, V gene, CDR3 DNA, CDR3 protein. D genes are given only for firm matches. Clone size, where shown, is once, few, many, or a class for clones that have expanded.

NA TRBJ1-1 NA TRBV15 TGTGCCACCAGCAGGCCAGTAATGAACACTGAAGCTTTCTTT CATSRPVMNTEAFF
NA TRBJ2-5 NA TRBV9 TGTGCCAGCAGCGTAAGCATATCTGGGACCCAGTACTTC CASSVSISGTQYF
NA TRBJ2-7 few TRBV6-1 TGTGCCAGCACCCTGGACCTCTCGGGAAAGTACTTC CASTLDLSGKYF
NA TRBJ2-2 NA TRBV7-8 TGTGCCAGCAGCTTAGTGGCCAGTAATGGGGAGCTGTTTTTT CASSLVASNGELFF
TRBD1 TRBJ1-1 NA TRBV11-2 TGTGCCAGCAGCTCAATGGGACAGGGTTCCACTGAAGCTTTCTTT CASSSMGQGSTEAFF
TRBD2 TRBJ2-2 NA TRBV7-9 TGTGCCAGCAGGCCAGCGGGGACCGGGGAGCTGTTTTTT CASRPAGTGELFF
NA TRBJ1-2 NA TRBV29-1 TGCAGCGTTGAAGACAGGTTGGATGGCTACACCTTC CSVEDRLDGYTF
NA TRBJ2-1 NA TRBV10-3 TGTGCCATCAGTGAATGGGCAGAGGAGCAGTTCTTC CAISEWAEEQFF
NA TRBJ2-3 NA TRBV19 TGTGCCAGTAGTACCTATAACACAGATACGCAGTATTTT CASSTYNTDTQYF
NA TRBJ1-1 NA TRBV7-9 TGTTCCAGCACCCGGGGGGGGGTGTCAAACACTGAAGCTTTCTTT CSSTRGGVSNTEAFF
NA TRBJ1-4 once TRBV6-5 TGTGCCAGCAAGGAGACAACTAATGAAAAACTGTTTTTT CASKETTNEKLFF
NA TRBJ1-6 NA TRBV7-9 TGTGCCAGCAGCTTAACCCATCTAACAGGGCTAGTGGTCCGGACACCCCTCCACTTT CASSLTHLTGLVVRTPLHF
NA TRBJ1-1 few TRBV7-9 TGTGCCAGCAGGTCTGGGCCGTCGACTGAAGCTTTCTTT CASRSGPSTEAFF
TRBD1 TRBJ2-5 NA TRBV7-7 TGTGCCAGCAGCCCGGGACAGGGAAGGGGGGAGACCCAGTACTTC CASSPGQGRGETQYF
NA TRBJ2-1 NA TRBV7-2 TGTGCCAGCAGCTTCCCCCAGGGTTACAATGAGCAGTTCTTC CASSFPQGYNEQFF
NA TRBJ2-2 few TRBV4-3 TGCGCCAGCAGCCAAGTACAGGGATGGTCCGGGGAGCTGTTTTTT CASSQVQGWSGELFF
TRBD1 TRBJ1-2 NA TRBV6-5 TGTGCCAGCAGTTACTCTGTGACAGGGAAAGGCTACACCTTC CASSYSVTGKGYTF
TRBD2 TRBJ2-7 NA TRBV30 TGTGCCTGGTGTACTAGCGGGGGGGACGAGCAGTACTTC CAWCTSGGDEQYF
TRBD2 TRBJ2-1 NA TRBV9 TGTGCCAGCAGCGGAGCGGGAGGGTCCTACAATGAGCAGTTCTTC CASSGAGGSYNEQFF
TRBD2 TRBJ2-3 NA TRBV4-2 TGTGCCAGCAGCCAAGATGCGCTAGCGGTTTTCACAGATACGCAGTATTTT CASSQDALAVFTDTQYF
TRBD1 TRBJ2-1 NA TRBV4-3 TGCGCCAGCAGCCAAGAGGGGACAGGGGCCTACAATGAGCAGTTCTTC CASSQEGTGAYNEQFF
NA TRBJ2-7 NA TRBV28 TGTGCCAGCAGTTTCAGTGCGGTTTCCCCCCCCCTCGAGCAGTACTTC CASSFSAVSPPLEQYF
NA TRBJ1-3 NA TRBV2 TGTGCCAGCAGCCCGAATCGCGGGGGGTCTGGAAACACCATATATTTT CASSPNRGGSGNTIYF
TRBD2 TRBJ2-7 NA TRBV27 TGTGCCAGCAGGGAACTAGCGGGAGGACTCTACGAGCAGTACTTC CASRELAGGLYEQYF
NA TRBJ1-3 once TRBV15 TGTGCCACCAGCAGCATCTGGGGGGTCTCTGGAAACACCATATATTTT CATSSIWGVSGNTIYF
TRBD2 TRBJ2-7 NA TRBV7-2 TGTGCCAGCAGCTCAGGACTAGCAGCCCTGGAGCAGTACTTC CASSSGLAALEQYF
TRBD1 TRBJ1-5 NA TRBV2 TGTGCCAGCAGTCCCCAGGGGGCTTCATCCAATCAGCCCCAGCATTTT CASSPQGASSNQPQHF
NA TRBJ2-7 NA TRBV28 TGTGCCAGCAGTCTCGGGACTGCGGGGCAGTACTTC CASSLGTAGQYF
TRBD1 TRBJ2-5 NA TRBV19 TGTGCCAGTAGCAGGACAGGGAGCGAGACCCAGTACTTC CASSRTGSETQYF
NA TRBJ2-5 NA TRBV7-9 TGTGCCAGCAGCTCCCTCCTACAGGAGACCCAGTACTTC CASSSLLQETQYF
NA TRBJ2-7 NA TRBV30 TGTGCCTGGAGTAAGGGGACCTACGAGCAGTACTTC CAWSKGTYEQYF
NA TRBJ1-4 NA TRBV5-6 TGTGCCAGCAGCAACCCAGACACAACTAATGAAAAACTGTTTTTT CASSNPDTTNEKLFF
TRBD2 TRBJ2-7 NA TRBV14 TGTGCCAGCAGTTCCGCGGGGGGCTCCTACGAGCAGTACTTC CASSSAGGSYEQYF
TRBD1 TRBJ2-7 NA TRBV7-9 TGTGCCAGCAGCCCGGCCGGGACAGGTACCTACGAGCAGTACTTC CASSPAGTGTYEQYF
TRBD2 TRBJ2-5 NA TRBV14 TGTGCCAGCAGCCAAGAAGGGACTAGGTTAAATCAAGAGACCCAGTACTTC CASSQEGTRLNQETQYF
NA TRBJ1-1 NA TRBV7-9 TGTGCCAGCAGCTTATATTCAGTCGAGGGAGCTTTCTTT CASSLYSVEGAFF
NA TRBJ2-7 NA TRBV7-2 TGTGCCAGCAGCTTACCTGAGCGGTACGAGCAGTACTTC CASSLPERYEQYF
NA TRBJ2-4 NA TRBV6-4 TGTGCCAGCAGGAACGACAGGACAGAAAACATTCAGTACTTC CASRNDRTENIQYF
TRBD1 TRBJ2-7 once TRBV4-2 TGTGCCAGCAGCCAGGTTATAGGCTCCGGGACAGAGTCCTACGAGCAGTACTTC CASSQVIGSGTESYEQYF
TRBD1 TRBJ2-1 NA TRBV4-1 TGCGCCAGCAGCTTCACAGGGGGCTCATACAATGAGCAGTTCTTC CASSFTGGSYNEQFF
NA TRBJ1-3 NA TRBV5-1 TGCGCCAGCAGCTTGATCTCTTCACAGGGAGCAGGAAACACCATATATTTT CASSLISSQGAGNTIYF